This T cell receptor beta chain is drawn from a study of cytomegalovirus exposure and HLA in healthy donors. The PCR made use of 60 Vbeta and 13 Jbeta primers. Assay: immunoSEQ multiplex PCR; the TCRdb copy retains only in-frame clones and omits some. Reported are about 88,000 clones; the ten largest clones contain just over 5.5%. Germline V lookup: CDR1 ENHRY, CDR2 SYGVKD. The CDR3 is 15 amino acids. Trimming cost V 0 bases and J 5 bases, with 13 bases left between them. This sequence originates from a girl aged 5-17 years in good health and CMV-seropositive. Sequencing was carried out using PBMCs. The gene calls are TRBV10-3 and TRBJ2-5, with a tentative D call TRBD1 (5 bases). The CDR3: CAISESVDTTETQYF. As DNA, the CDR3 is TGTGCCATCAGTGAGTCGGTGGACACCACGGAGACCCAGTACTTC.